The 21 T cell receptor beta chains in this list originate from one sample, sequenced in a study of identical twins. MiXCR, run by TCRdb on the 5' RACE reads, gives a single entry per CDR3 protein. The sample lists approximately 890,000 distinct CDR3 sequences; around an eighth were seen once. The sample also formed part of further work on yellow fever vaccine responses in identical twins.

Sequences were obtained from PBMCs. The receptors originated from a woman under 30 in good health.

The gene calls are TRBV7-9 and TRBJ2-1; 7 bases fit TRBD2. The CDR3 runs to 14 residues. V lost 3 bases to trimming and J lost 10 bases; unmatched junction nucleotides: 9. Per the germline V gene, CDR1 is SEHNR and CDR2 is FQNEAQ (reference sequence). In DNA form, the CDR3 reads TGTGCCAGCAGCTTTGGGGCAGCGGGGAGGGAGCAGTTCTTC. It yields the protein CASSFGAAGREQFF.

V usage is TRBV29-1 and J usage is TRBJ1-1; D is unclear. This CDR3 is built from 17 residues. Deletions cut 7 bases from V and 0 bases from J, with 24 bases between. CDR1 is SQVTM, CDR2 ANQGSEA, per germline. CDR3 region: CSATSAGTLVMNTEAFF. The CDR3 region has the DNA TGCAGCGCCACAAGCGCGGGAACTCTGGTCATGAACACTGAAGCTTTCTTT.

The CDR3 sequence is CASSSKWGFTGELFF. The CDR3 bases are TGTGCCAGCAGTTCAAAGTGGGGTTTTACCGGGGAGCTGTTTTTT. The V call is TRBV28, the J call TRBJ2-2; D unclear. The V end lost 4 bases, the J end lost 5 bases, and 14 bases lay between the germline ends. CDR3 length equals 15 residues. Germline V gene lookup returns CDR1 MDHEN and CDR2 SYDVKM.

The sample holds many counts of this clonotype. The junction shows a germline mismatch at one end, possibly a read error. V and J are TRBV5-1 and TRBJ2-1; no firm D call. Germline CDR1 reads SGHRS; CDR2 reads YFSETQ. There are 13 residues in the CDR3. The DNA for the CDR3 is TGTGCCAGCAGCTTAGACCTTTACAATGAGCAGTTCTTC. This gives the protein CASSLDLYNEQFF.

This clonotype appeared a few times. The chain has TRBV5-5 and TRBJ2-1; 7 positions agree with TRBD1. Germline V CDR1 and CDR2: SGHKS, YYEKEE (reference sequence). CDR3 length equals 15 residues. The trim removed 4 bases at V and 5 bases at J, leaving 9 bases unmatched. The CDR3 sequence: CASSIGQVTHNEQFF. The CDR3 DNA is TGTGCCAGCAGCATCGGACAGGTAACCCACAATGAGCAGTTCTTC.

This chain connects TRBV12-3 or TRBV12-4 to TRBJ2-7; weak D call: TRBD2 (6 bases). Between the trimmed V and J ends, which lost 6 bases and 3 bases, there was a span of 12 bases. The CDR3 covers 13 residues. This CDR3 is CASSRRRGYEQYF. CDR3 DNA sequence: TGTGCCAGCAGCCGCCGGCGGGGCTACGAGCAGTACTTC.

This chain links TRBV10-3 with TRBJ2-1, with TRBD1 matching 9 bases. Germline-derived CDR1 and CDR2 are ENHRY and SYGVKD. The CDR3 extends over 16 amino acids. The V and J ends lost 6 bases and 1 base, in that order; junction bases with no gene match: 7. CDR3 in amino acids: CAISNPGQGSYNEQFF. The DNA for the CDR3 is TGTGCCATCAGCAACCCAGGACAGGGGTCCTACAATGAGCAGTTCTTC.

This chain links TRBV11-2 with TRBJ2-3, with TRBD2 matching over 7 bases. The CDR3 length is 16 residues. V dropped 3 bases and J dropped 2; count of bases not matched to a gene: 8. Germline lookup yields CDR1 SGHAT and CDR2 FQNNGV. The CDR3 coding sequence is TGTGCCAGCAGCTTGTGGCGGGAGAGCGACACAGATACGCAGTATTTT. The encoded protein is CASSLWRESDTDTQYF.

The chain has TRBV28 and TRBJ2-7, with D perhaps TRBD2 (5 bases). V was clipped by 2 bases and J by 4 bases, with 12 bases between them. Germline loops: CDR1 MDHEN, CDR2 SYDVKM. This CDR3 comprises 14 residues. The CDR3 loop is CASSLHGVMYEQYV. Written as DNA, the CDR3 is TGTGCCAGCAGTTTACACGGGGTTATGTACGAGCAGTACGTC.

This sequence joins TRBV7-2 and TRBJ2-3; 7 bases map to TRBD2. V shed 3 bases and J 5 bases; nucleotides not matched to a gene: 5. The CDR3 runs 14 residues. CDR1 is SGHTA and CDR2 is FQGNSA in the germline V gene. This CDR3 reads CASSFKRGGDTQYF. CDR3 bases: TGTGCCAGCAGCTTTAAGCGGGGCGGAGATACGCAGTATTTT. Using reference TRBV7-2 and TRBJ2-3 for the parts outside the CDR3, the full variable domain is GAGVSQSPSNKVTEKGKDVELRCDPISGHTALYWYRQSLGQGLEFLIYFQGNSAPDKSGLPSDRFSAERTGGSVSTLTIQRTQQEDSAVYLCASSFKRGGDTQYFGPGTRLTVL.

The genes are TRBV29-1 and TRBJ2-7; 12 bases match TRBD2. The ends lost 1 base at V and 3 bases at J; junction bases unmatched: 7. Germline loops: CDR1 SQVTM, CDR2 ANQGSEA. The CDR3 loop spans 16 amino acids. Here the CDR3 reads CSVEVPRLAGDYEQYF. The CDR3 DNA is TGCAGCGTTGAAGTCCCCCGACTAGCGGGAGACTACGAGCAGTACTTC.

The chain recombines TRBV7-9 with TRBJ2-1, with 8 bases identical to TRBD2. In germline, CDR1 is SEHNR, CDR2 FQNEAQ (reference sequence). With 5 bases clipped from V and 10 bases from J, the junction kept 16 bases outside the gene matches. The CDR3 is 16 residues long. Here the CDR3 DNA reads TGTGCCAGCAGCCGGGGGGGCCGGGAGAATGGAGGGGAGCAGTTCTTC. It yields the protein CASSRGGRENGGEQFF.

In its sample, this clonotype was seen many times. This chain uses TRBV6-1 with TRBJ2-5; 11 positions match TRBD2. The V gene end was trimmed by 4 bases and the J gene end by 1 base; junction bases not matched to a gene: 2. The CDR3 covers 15 residues. Germline V lookup: CDR1 MNHNS, CDR2 SASEGT. The CDR3 here is CASSGLAGGQETQYF. The CDR3 coding sequence is TGTGCCAGCAGTGGGCTAGCGGGGGGCCAAGAGACCCAGTACTTC.

This clonotype was detected only a few times. J is TRBJ2-7 and V is TRBV29-1; 10 positions agree with TRBD2. The CDR3 spans 15 residues. J gave up 3 bases and V 2 bases, and 7 bases lay outside the gene matches. The germline V gene encodes CDR1 SQVTM and CDR2 ANQGSEA. The CDR3 nucleotides are TGCAGCGTTGAAACCCTAGCGGGAGCCAACTACGAGCAGTACTTC. Its protein product is CSVETLAGANYEQYF.

This clonotype has only a few counts. The chain joins TRBV12-3 or TRBV12-4 to TRBJ1-4; D unresolved. V dropped 6 bases and J dropped 8 bases, with 19 bases sitting between them. CDR3 length: 15 residues. CDR3 nucleotides: TGTGCCAGCAGCCCAGTGCGGACTCCCGGCGAAAAACTGTTTTTT. Its protein is CASSPVRTPGEKLFF.

This clonotype was picked up a small number of times. The chain carries TRBV2 and TRBJ1-1, with 11 positions matching TRBD1. There are 15 residues in the CDR3. Germline CDR1 is SNHLY and CDR2 is FYNNEI. V was pared by 7 bases and J by 2 bases, with 6 bases of the junction left unmatched. The CDR3 region is CASNPGQGDNTEAFF. CDR3 DNA sequence: TGTGCCAGCAACCCGGGACAGGGGGATAACACTGAAGCTTTCTTT.

This clonotype has a count of ten or more. The rearrangement uses TRBV18 and TRBJ2-1; 13 nucleotides line up with TRBD2. The CDR3 has 15 amino acids. Losses at the gene ends were 8 bases for V and 7 bases for J; bases not matched to a gene: 8. The germline V gene has CDR1 KGHSH and CDR2 LQKENI. The CDR3 reads CASSPGLAGRNEQFF. CDR3 nucleotide sequence: TGTGCCAGCAGTCCGGGACTAGCGGGGAGGAATGAGCAGTTCTTC.

This clonotype was seen only a few times. The CDR3 reads CASSPATGVYGYTF. The CDR3 nucleotides read TGTGCCAGCAGCCCGGCGACAGGGGTATACGGCTACACCTTC. The chain is built from TRBV7-9 and TRBJ1-2; 8 bases are shared with TRBD1. Germline V gene lookup returns CDR1 SEHNR and CDR2 FQNEAQ (reference sequence). CDR3 length: 14 amino acids. J gave up 8 bases and V 5 bases, and 10 bases lay outside the gene matches.

The rearrangement joins TRBV20-1 to TRBJ1-2, with 10 nucleotides matching TRBD1. V was pared by 5 bases and J by 6 bases, with 12 bases of the junction left unmatched. Per the germline V gene, CDR1 is DFQATT and CDR2 is SNEGSKA (reference sequence). CDR3 size: 15 residues. CDR3 in amino acids: CSASPMTGGADGYTF. The CDR3 DNA reads TGCAGTGCTTCACCGATGACAGGGGGCGCCGATGGCTACACCTTC.

The chain combines TRBV12-3 or TRBV12-4 with TRBJ2-4; 7 nucleotides match TRBD1. V gave up 6 bases and J gave up 0 bases; unmatched junction bases: 11. This CDR3 region has 17 residues. DNA of the CDR3: TGTGCCAGCAGAAGACAAGGGGGCGTTCTAGCCAAAAACATTCAGTACTTC. Protein product: CASRRQGGVLAKNIQYF.

This clonotype appeared a few times. The chain couples TRBV24-1 to TRBJ2-1; D is ambiguous. Trimming removed 9 bases from V and 7 bases from J, with 15 bases in between. This CDR3 has 13 residues. Per germline, CDR1 KGHDR and CDR2 SFDVKD. CDR3 protein: CATGSGSDNEQFF. CDR3 DNA: TGTGCCACCGGTAGTGGTAGTGATAATGAGCAGTTCTTC.